This entry is about one TCR beta chain. Authors' data handling: By means of reference gene primer amplification, nucleated cell counts were estimated. Produced via immunoSEQ multiplex PCR; TCRdb's table is partial and in-frame only. The DNA was the basis for D and trimming; V, J and clone size are from that table. This sample carries 90,000 or so clones, 90% of them seen once, and the ten largest clones take approximately 7%. The CDR3 runs to 16 residues. Unmatched junction bases numbered 15, after V lost 6 bases and J lost 9 bases. Per the germline V gene, CDR1 is MNHNY and CDR2 is SVGAGI (reference sequence). The sample comes from a study of blood T cell repertoires in COVID-19. Overall study: Donors in the United States, Italy and Spain gave samples during acute or convalescent COVID-19.

This rearrangement joins TRBV6-6 to TRBJ2-1, with 9 bases fitting TRBD2. The receptor's source is a man younger than 35 with COVID-19, enrolled during active disease. Sequencing used peripheral blood. CDR3 in amino acids: CASSDPRTSALFEQFF. The CDR3 DNA reads as TGTGCCAGCAGCGATCCGAGGACTAGCGCCCTGTTTGAGCAGTTCTTC.